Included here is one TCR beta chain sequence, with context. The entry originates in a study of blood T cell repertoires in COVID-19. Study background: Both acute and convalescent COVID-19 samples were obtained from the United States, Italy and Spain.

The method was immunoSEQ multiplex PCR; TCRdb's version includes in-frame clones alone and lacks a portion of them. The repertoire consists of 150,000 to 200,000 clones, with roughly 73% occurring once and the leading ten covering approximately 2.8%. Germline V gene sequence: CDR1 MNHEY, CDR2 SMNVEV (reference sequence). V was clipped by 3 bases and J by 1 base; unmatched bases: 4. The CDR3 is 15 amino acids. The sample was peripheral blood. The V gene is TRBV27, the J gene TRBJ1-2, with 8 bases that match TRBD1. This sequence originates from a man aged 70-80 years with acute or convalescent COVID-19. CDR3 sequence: CASSFSGQGNYGYTF. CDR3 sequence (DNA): TGTGCCAGCAGTTTCAGTGGACAGGGTAACTATGGCTACACCTTC.